This entry concerns a single T cell receptor beta chain. The data were obtained in a study of blood T cell repertoires in COVID-19. Study-level background: Samples taken during acute and convalescent COVID-19 were collected in the United States, Italy and Spain. The analysed material was cDNA or gDNA that came from T cells, B-cell-depleted T cells, or PBMCs.

Germline values: CDR1 MDHEN, CDR2 SYDVKM. Trimming took 6 bases from V and 0 from J; bases not matched to a gene: 6. CDR3 length: 15 amino acids. The assay was immunoSEQ multiplex PCR, and TCRdb's table has in-frame clones only and misses some. The table shows about 260,000 clones, with 86% occurring only once. Recruits, aged roughly 18 to 95 years, lived in 24 US areas. Resolution of symptoms, clearance, or two negative PCRs was present in recovered Cohort 3 donors. This chain connects TRBV28 to TRBJ2-3, with TRBD1 matching 7 bases. This TCR derives from a woman between 50 and 59 years old who had recovered from COVID-19. Sequenced input: PBMCs or T cells enriched from blood (not recorded which). CDR3 in amino acids: CASSGTALSTDTQYF. In DNA, the CDR3 is TGTGCCAGCAGCGGGACAGCTCTAAGCACAGATACGCAGTATTTT.